A selection of T cell receptor beta chains follows, all from one sample in a study of cytomegalovirus exposure and HLA in healthy donors. Produced via immunoSEQ multiplex PCR; TCRdb's table is partial and in-frame only. Among about 120,000 clones listed, 70% to 75% were seen once. What was sequenced was PBMCs. Receptor source: a woman aged 35 to 49 in good health and CMV-seronegative. Each CDR3 is given without its conserved first and last residue. The order of the fields is V gene, CDR3 protein.

V: TRBV27
CDR3: ASSIATGQIEYNEQF

V: TRBV19
CDR3: ASSVPGTSWGTDTQY

V: TRBV5-1
CDR3: ASRPAGAQETQY

V: TRBV9
CDR3: ASSVEPQGRAEAF

V: TRBV5-3
CDR3: ARSRHRWTGYYEQY

V: TRBV19
CDR3: ASSIYRRTSEYNEQF

V: TRBV7-8
CDR3: ASSFGNQPQH

V: TRBV7-2
CDR3: ASTLVSGNTIY

V: TRBV11-2
CDR3: ASSLTASGAYNEQF

V: TRBV5-5
CDR3: ASSSLDRATEAF

V: TRBV7-8
CDR3: ASSPEGLAGLLASYNEQF

V: TRBV9
CDR3: ASSVATGSADTQY